The T cell receptor beta chain under discussion was sequenced for a study of sequential checkpoint blockade in melanoma. Study details: Arm A got nivolumab then ipilimumab; arm B the reverse, 1:1. DNA from 91 pretreatment tumor samples underwent TCRβ immunosequencing.

Study observations and caveats: Mutational load did not correlate with tumor T-cell fraction or clonality. Rising tumor T-cell fraction and clonality meant about 30 times likelier benefit.

Here immunoSEQ multiplex PCR was the method, and the copy in TCRdb shows in-frame clones only, minus some. This sample has about 18,000 clones, with 60% to 75% found just once. Turning to this clone: What it binds is not known.

The treatment was: randomized to nivolumab then ipilimumab (arm A) or the reverse (arm B). CDR1 is MDHEN and CDR2 is SYDVKM in the germline V gene. CDR3 length: 14 amino acids. The V end lost 5 bases, the J end lost 5 bases, and 13 bases lay between the germline ends. This TCR derives from a human donor with melanoma. Source: tumor tissue (inferred from file names), taken from a patient given nivolumab and ipilimumab in sequence. J is TRBJ1-3 and V is TRBV28, with D possibly being TRBD1 (6 bases). The CDR3, as DNA: TGTGCCAGCAGTCAAGCGGGGGCACGAAACACCATATATTTT. Amino acids: CASSQAGARNTIYF.